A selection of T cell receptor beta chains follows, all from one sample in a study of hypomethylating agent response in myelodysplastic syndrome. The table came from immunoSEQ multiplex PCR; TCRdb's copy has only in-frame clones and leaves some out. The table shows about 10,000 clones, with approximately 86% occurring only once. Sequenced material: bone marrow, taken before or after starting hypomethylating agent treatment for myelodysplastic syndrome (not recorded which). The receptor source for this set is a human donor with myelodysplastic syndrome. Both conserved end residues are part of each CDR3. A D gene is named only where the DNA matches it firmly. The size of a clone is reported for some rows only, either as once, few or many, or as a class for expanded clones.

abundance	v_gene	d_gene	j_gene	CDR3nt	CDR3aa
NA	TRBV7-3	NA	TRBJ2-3	TGTGCCAGCAGCCCCTCGGGCACAGATACGCAGTATTTT	CASSPSGTDTQYF
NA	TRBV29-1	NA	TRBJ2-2	TGCAGCGTTGTGCCCGGACTAAGCACCGGGGAGCTGTTTTTT	CSVVPGLSTGELFF
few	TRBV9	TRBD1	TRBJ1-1	TGTGCCAGCAGCGCGACAGGGGGCACTGAAGCTTTCTTT	CASSATGGTEAFF
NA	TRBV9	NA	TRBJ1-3	TGTGCCAGCAGCCCGGACAGCTACTCTGGAAACACCATATATTTT	CASSPDSYSGNTIYF
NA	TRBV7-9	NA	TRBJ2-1	TGTGCCAGCAGCTTAAGGGGCAATGAGCAGTTCTTC	CASSLRGNEQFF
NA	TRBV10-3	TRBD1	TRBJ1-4	TGTGCCATCAGATCGGACAGGGGAAGTGAAAAACTGTTTTTT	CAIRSDRGSEKLFF
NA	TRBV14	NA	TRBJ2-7	TGTGCCAGCAGCCAGACAGACCGGGACTCTTACTACGAGCAGTACTTC	CASSQTDRDSYYEQYF
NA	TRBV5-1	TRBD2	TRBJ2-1	TGCGCCAGCAGCTTGGCTAGCGGGTTTACGGATGAGCAGTTCTTC	CASSLASGFTDEQFF
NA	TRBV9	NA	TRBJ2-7	TGTGCCAGCAGCCCAGACGGGGAATCCTACGAGCAGTACTTC	CASSPDGESYEQYF
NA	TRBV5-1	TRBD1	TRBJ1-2	TGCGCCAGCAGCGACCCGGGACAGGAGTACTATGGCTACACCTTC	CASSDPGQEYYGYTF
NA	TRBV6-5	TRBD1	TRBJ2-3	TGTGCCAGCAGTTACTCCCGACAGGGTACAGATACGCAGTATTTT	CASSYSRQGTDTQYF
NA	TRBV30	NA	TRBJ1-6	TGTGCCTGGAGTGTCTCCGGGGGGCGGAATTCACCCCTCCACTTT	CAWSVSGGRNSPLHF
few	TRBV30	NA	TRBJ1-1	TGTGCCTGGAGGGACAACACTGAAGCTTTCTTT	CAWRDNTEAFF
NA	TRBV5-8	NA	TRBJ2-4	TGTGCCAGCGGGTTTTTAGGTGCGGCTATGAACTTC	CASGFLGAAMNF
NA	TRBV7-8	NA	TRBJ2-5	TGTGCCAGCCTACCCGGGATAGCGGCGTTCCAAGAGACCCAGTACTTC	CASLPGIAAFQETQYF
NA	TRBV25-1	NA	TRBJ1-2	TGTGCCAGCAGGTTGGACGGCTATGGCTACACCTTC	CASRLDGYGYTF
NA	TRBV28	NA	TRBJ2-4	TGTGCCAGCAGTGGGACGGGCTTGGGGCGAGACGGCATTCAGTACTTC	CASSGTGLGRDGIQYF
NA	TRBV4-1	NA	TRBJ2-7	TGCGCCAGCAGCCAAGGTGCTCGTCCCTACGAGCAGTACTTC	CASSQGARPYEQYF
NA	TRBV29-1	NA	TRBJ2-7	TGCAGCGTTGAGCTGAGCTCCTACGAGCAGTACTTC	CSVELSSYEQYF
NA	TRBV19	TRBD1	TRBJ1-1	TGTGCCAGAGGACAGGGGGCGGTTACTGAAGCTTTCTTT	CARGQGAVTEAFF
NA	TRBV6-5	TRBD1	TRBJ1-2	TGTGCCAGCACCGGACAGGGGAACTATGGCTACACCTTC	CASTGQGNYGYTF
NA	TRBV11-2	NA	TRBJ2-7	TGTGCCAGCAGCTTTGCCGGGAGCTTCTACGAGCAGTACTTC	CASSFAGSFYEQYF
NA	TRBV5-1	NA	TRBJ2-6	TGCGCCAGCAGCCCAACTATGGGGTTCTCTGGGGCCAACGTCCTGACTTTC	CASSPTMGFSGANVLTF
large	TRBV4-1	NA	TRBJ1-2	TGCGCCAGCAGCCAAGATCAAACCGGGACAAATATCGAGTACACCTTC	CASSQDQTGTNIEYTF
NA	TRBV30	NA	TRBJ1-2	TGTGCCTGGACCCCCGCAGGCCTCAACTATGGCTACACCTTC	CAWTPAGLNYGYTF
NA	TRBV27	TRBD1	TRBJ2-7	TGTGCCAGCAGTTTATGGGGGGGACAGGGCTCCTACGAGCAGTACTTC	CASSLWGGQGSYEQYF
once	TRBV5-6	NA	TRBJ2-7	TGTGCCAGCAGCTTAGGGGGAGTTCTCTACGAGCAGTACTTC	CASSLGGVLYEQYF
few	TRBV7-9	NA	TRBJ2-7	TGTGCCAGCAGCTTAACCGACAGCTACGAGCAGTACTTC	CASSLTDSYEQYF
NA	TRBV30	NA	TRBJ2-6	TGTGCCTGGAGCGAAGGCAGGGCCAACGTCCTGACTTTC	CAWSEGRANVLTF
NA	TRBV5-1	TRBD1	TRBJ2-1	TGCGCCAGCAGCTCCCAGGGACAGGGCTTCAATGAGCAGTTCTTC	CASSSQGQGFNEQFF
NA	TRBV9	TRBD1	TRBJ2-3	TGTGCCAGCAGCGTAGAGGGACAGGGGATCGCCAGGTTCACAGATACGCAGTATTTT	CASSVEGQGIARFTDTQYF
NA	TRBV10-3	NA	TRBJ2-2	TGTGCCATCCAGGGGCCGGAAAACACCGGGGAGCTGTTTTTT	CAIQGPENTGELFF
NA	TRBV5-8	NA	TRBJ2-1	TGTGCCAGCAGCTTGGCCCAAGGGGATGAGCAGTTCTTC	CASSLAQGDEQFF
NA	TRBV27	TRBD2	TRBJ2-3	TGTGCCAGCAGTTTGGCAGCGGGGACGGATACGCAGTATTTT	CASSLAAGTDTQYF
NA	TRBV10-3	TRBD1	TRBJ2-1	TGTGCCATCAGCTCGCCGGGACAGGCTTACAATGAGCAGTTCTTC	CAISSPGQAYNEQFF
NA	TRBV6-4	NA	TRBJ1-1	TGTGCCAGCAGTCCCGGGCCTGAGAACACTGAAGCTTTCTTT	CASSPGPENTEAFF
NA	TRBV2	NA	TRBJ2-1	TGTGCCAGCAGCGGAGAGGGGGTGTACAATGAGCAGTTCTTC	CASSGEGVYNEQFF
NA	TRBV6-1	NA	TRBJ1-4	TGTGCCAGCAGTGAAGTAACAGGGTATGAAAAACTGTTTTTT	CASSEVTGYEKLFF
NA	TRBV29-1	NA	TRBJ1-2	TGCAGCGTTGATACAGGAGGCTATGGCTACACCTTC	CSVDTGGYGYTF
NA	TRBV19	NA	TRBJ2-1	TGTGCCAGTAGCCCCGGTGTGCCTGACCCCTACAATGAGCAGTTCTTC	CASSPGVPDPYNEQFF
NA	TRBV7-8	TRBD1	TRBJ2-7	TGTGCCAGCAGCCCCCGGGACAGGGGGACCCACGAGCAGTACTTC	CASSPRDRGTHEQYF
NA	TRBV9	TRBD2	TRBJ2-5	TGTGCCAGCAGCGCCCGGGGGGGATCTGAGACCCAGTACTTC	CASSARGGSETQYF
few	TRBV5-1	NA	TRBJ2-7	TGCGCCAGCAGCGGCAGTCGGGACTACGAGCAGTACTTC	CASSGSRDYEQYF
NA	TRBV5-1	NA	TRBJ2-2	TGCGCCAGCAGCCCACCTCTAGGGGTAACCGGGGAGCTGTTTTTT	CASSPPLGVTGELFF
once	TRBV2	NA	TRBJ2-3	TGTGCCAGCAGTTGGATCCCGATGGAGGATACGCAGTATTTT	CASSWIPMEDTQYF